The rows below give T cell receptor beta chains drawn from one sample of a study of cytomegalovirus exposure and HLA in healthy donors. Sequenced by immunoSEQ multiplex PCR; TCRdb stores in-frame clones only, minus some. The sample lists around 100,000 clones; around 80% were seen once. The sequenced material came from PBMCs. The receptors come from a male donor in good health and CMV-seropositive. Both conserved end residues are part of each CDR3. The order of the fields is V gene, clone size, J gene, D gene, CDR3 DNA, CDR3 protein. D genes are given only for firm matches. Expanded clones are given a class, and other clones once, few, many or no size at all.

TRBV19,NA,TRBJ1-1,NA,TGTGCCAGTAGTATCCAGAACACTGAAGCTTTCTTT,CASSIQNTEAFF
TRBV4-2,NA,TRBJ2-7,NA,TGTGCCAGCAGCCAAGAACTTCCGCCCCTGTACGAGCAGTACTTC,CASSQELPPLYEQYF
TRBV6-1,NA,TRBJ2-1,TRBD2,TGTGCCAGCAGTGAAGAATCGACGGGGGGGTTCTACAATGAGCAGTTCTTC,CASSEESTGGFYNEQFF
TRBV7-8,NA,TRBJ2-7,TRBD2,TGTGCCAGCAGCTTTATCGCGGGAGTGGGATACGAGCAGTACTTC,CASSFIAGVGYEQYF
TRBV9,once,TRBJ2-5,NA,TGTGCCAGCAGCGTTGCACCAGGGAAAGAGACCCAGTACTTC,CASSVAPGKETQYF
TRBV7-8,NA,TRBJ1-6,TRBD1,TGTGCCAGCAGCCCGGGGGACAGGGGTTATAATTCACCCCTCCACTTT,CASSPGDRGYNSPLHF
TRBV6-4,NA,TRBJ2-3,NA,TGTGCCAGCAGTGCTAGCGGCACAGATACGCAGTATTTT,CASSASGTDTQYF
TRBV4-3,few,TRBJ2-1,NA,TGCGCCAGCAGCCAAGATCTGTACAATGAGCAGTTCTTC,CASSQDLYNEQFF
TRBV2,NA,TRBJ1-2,TRBD1,TGTGCCAGCAGTGAATCCTATAGAGGGGGCGACTATGGCTACACCTTC,CASSESYRGGDYGYTF
TRBV19,NA,TRBJ2-2,TRBD2,TGTGCCACCCAAGGGACTAGCACCGGGGAGCTGTTTTTT,CATQGTSTGELFF
TRBV18,NA,TRBJ1-6,TRBD1,TGTGCCAGCTCACCACGGAGGGACAGGGTAGAGAATTCACCCCTCCACTTT,CASSPRRDRVENSPLHF
TRBV7-6,NA,TRBJ2-5,NA,TGTGCCAGCAGCTTAAGATCGGTCAATTACCAAGAGACCCAGTACTTC,CASSLRSVNYQETQYF
TRBV7-7,NA,TRBJ2-5,NA,TGTGCCAGCAGCTTAGGGTACAGGGACCAAGAGACCCAGTACTTC,CASSLGYRDQETQYF
TRBV6-5,NA,TRBJ1-2,NA,TGTGCCAGCAGATTGGACAGTAACTATGGCTACACCTTC,CASRLDSNYGYTF
TRBV18,NA,TRBJ2-7,TRBD2,TGTGCCAGCTCACCACCCTCTAGCGGAGACTACGAGCAGTACTTC,CASSPPSSGDYEQYF
TRBV9,NA,TRBJ2-7,NA,TGTGCCAGCAGCGTAGATGGGGGCCCCTCTGGGGAGCAGTACTTC,CASSVDGGPSGEQYF
TRBV6-1,NA,TRBJ1-2,NA,TGTGCCAGCAGTGGGTCCGGGACTTGGGATGGCTACACCTTC,CASSGSGTWDGYTF
TRBV5-4,NA,TRBJ2-3,NA,TGTGCCAGCAGCCCCCGAGGGTACACAGATACGCAGTATTTT,CASSPRGYTDTQYF
TRBV27,NA,TRBJ2-1,TRBD2,TGTGCCAGCAGTTTACGGCCTAGCGGGGTGGGGCAGTTCTTC,CASSLRPSGVGQFF
TRBV4-3,NA,TRBJ1-4,NA,TGCGCCAGCAGTCCCGCGGGGGGAAGGGCTAATGAAAAACTGTTTTTT,CASSPAGGRANEKLFF
TRBV5-1,NA,TRBJ2-1,TRBD2,TGCGCCAGCAGCACTAGCGGGGGGGCTGGAGATGAGCAGTTCTTC,CASSTSGGAGDEQFF
TRBV4-2,NA,TRBJ1-1,TRBD1,TGTGCCAGCAGCAAGGGGACAGGGGTTGTCACTGAAGCTTTCTTT,CASSKGTGVVTEAFF
TRBV28,NA,TRBJ1-1,NA,TGTGCCAGCAAAGGGGGGAGGGCTGAAGCTTTCTTT,CASKGGRAEAFF
TRBV2,NA,TRBJ1-5,TRBD1,TGTGCCAGCGGGGACAGGTGGGGCAATCAGCCCCAGCATTTT,CASGDRWGNQPQHF
TRBV5-1,NA,TRBJ1-2,TRBD1,TGCGCCAGCAGCCAAAAACAGGGGCCGAACTATGGCTACACCTTC,CASSQKQGPNYGYTF